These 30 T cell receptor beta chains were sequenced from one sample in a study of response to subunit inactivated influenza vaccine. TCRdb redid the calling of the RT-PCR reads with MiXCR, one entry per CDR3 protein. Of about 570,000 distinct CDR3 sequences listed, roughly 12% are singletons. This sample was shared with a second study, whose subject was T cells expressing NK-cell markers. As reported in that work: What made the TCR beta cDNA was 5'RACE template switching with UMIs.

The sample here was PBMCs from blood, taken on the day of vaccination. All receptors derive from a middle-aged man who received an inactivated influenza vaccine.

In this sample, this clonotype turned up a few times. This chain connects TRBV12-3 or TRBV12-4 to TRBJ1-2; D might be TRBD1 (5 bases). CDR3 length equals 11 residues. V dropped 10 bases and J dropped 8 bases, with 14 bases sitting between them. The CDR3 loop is CAIVEGNGYTF. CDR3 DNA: TGTGCCATCGTAGAGGGGAACGGCTACACCTTC.

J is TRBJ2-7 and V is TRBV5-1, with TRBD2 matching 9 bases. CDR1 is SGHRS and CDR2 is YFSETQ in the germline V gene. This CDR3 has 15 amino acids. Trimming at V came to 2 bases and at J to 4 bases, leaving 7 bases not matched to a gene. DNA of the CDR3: TGCGCCAGCAGCTTTAGAGCGGGAGGTCATTACGAGCAGTACTTC. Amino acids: CASSFRAGGHYEQYF.

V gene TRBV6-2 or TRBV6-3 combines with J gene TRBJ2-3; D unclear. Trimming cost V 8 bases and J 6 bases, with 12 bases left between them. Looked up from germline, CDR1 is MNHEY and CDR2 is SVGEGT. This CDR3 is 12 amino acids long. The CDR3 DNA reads TGTGCCAGCGGAATCCCACAGGATACGCAGTATTTT. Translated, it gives CASGIPQDTQYF.

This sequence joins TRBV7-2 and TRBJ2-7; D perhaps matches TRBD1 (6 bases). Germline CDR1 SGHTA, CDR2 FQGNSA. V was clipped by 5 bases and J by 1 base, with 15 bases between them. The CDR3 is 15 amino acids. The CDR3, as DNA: TGTGCCAGCAGCCCTCGGGTAGGGACATCCTACGAGCAGTACTTC. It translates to CASSPRVGTSYEQYF.

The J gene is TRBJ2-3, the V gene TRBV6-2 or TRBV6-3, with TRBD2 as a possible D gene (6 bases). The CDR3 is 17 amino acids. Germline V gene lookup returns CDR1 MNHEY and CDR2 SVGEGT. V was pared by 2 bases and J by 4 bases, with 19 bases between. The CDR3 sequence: CASSYRRLANFADTQYF. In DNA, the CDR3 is TGTGCCAGCAGTTACAGACGGCTAGCGAATTTCGCAGATACGCAGTATTTT.

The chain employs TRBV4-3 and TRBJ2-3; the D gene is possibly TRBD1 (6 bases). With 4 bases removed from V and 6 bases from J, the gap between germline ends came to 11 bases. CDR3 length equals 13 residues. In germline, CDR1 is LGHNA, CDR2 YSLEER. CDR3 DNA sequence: TGCGCCAGCAGCCCAGGGGTTAGGGATACGCAGTATTTT. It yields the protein CASSPGVRDTQYF.

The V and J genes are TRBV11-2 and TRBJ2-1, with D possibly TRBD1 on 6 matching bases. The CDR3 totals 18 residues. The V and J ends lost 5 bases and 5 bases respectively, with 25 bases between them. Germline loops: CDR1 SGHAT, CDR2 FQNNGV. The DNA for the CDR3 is TGTGCCAGCAGCGAGGTCCCCACAGGGTCCTCAGGGAACAATGAGCAGTTCTTC. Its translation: CASSEVPTGSSGNNEQFF.

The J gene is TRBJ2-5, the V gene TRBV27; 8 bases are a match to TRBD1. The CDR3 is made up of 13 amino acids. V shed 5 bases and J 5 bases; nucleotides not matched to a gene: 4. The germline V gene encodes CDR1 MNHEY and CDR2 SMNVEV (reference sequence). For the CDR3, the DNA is TGTGCCAGCAGTAAGACAGGGGTGGAGACCCAGTACTTC. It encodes CASSKTGVETQYF.

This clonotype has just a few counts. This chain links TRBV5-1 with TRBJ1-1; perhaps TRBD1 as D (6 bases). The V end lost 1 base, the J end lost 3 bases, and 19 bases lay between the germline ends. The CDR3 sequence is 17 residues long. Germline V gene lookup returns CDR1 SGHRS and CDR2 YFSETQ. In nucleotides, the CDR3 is TGCGCCAGCAGCTTGTTAGGGGGGGTTTATTGGGACACTGAAGCTTTCTTT. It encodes CASSLLGGVYWDTEAFF.

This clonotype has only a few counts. The chain's CDR3 is CASSPDRGRYPDTQYF. The CDR3 DNA reads TGTGCCAGCAGTCCCGACAGGGGACGCTATCCAGATACGCAGTATTTT. The chain combines TRBV6-2 or TRBV6-3 with TRBJ2-3; 8 positions match TRBD1. In germline, CDR1 is MNHEY, CDR2 SVGEGT. Losses at the gene ends were 5 bases for V and 4 bases for J; bases not matched to a gene: 11. This CDR3 has 16 amino acids.

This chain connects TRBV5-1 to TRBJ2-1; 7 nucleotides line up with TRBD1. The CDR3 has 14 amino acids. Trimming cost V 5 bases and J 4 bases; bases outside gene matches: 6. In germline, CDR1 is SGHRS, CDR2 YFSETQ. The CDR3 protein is CASRPGTVYNEQFF. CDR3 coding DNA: TGCGCCAGCAGGCCCGGGACAGTATACAATGAGCAGTTCTTC.

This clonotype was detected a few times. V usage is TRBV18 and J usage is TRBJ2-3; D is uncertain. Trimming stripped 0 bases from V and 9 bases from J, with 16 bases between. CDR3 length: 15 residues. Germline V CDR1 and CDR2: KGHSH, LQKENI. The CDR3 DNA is TGTGCCAGCTCACCACCGTCCTCCCGGTCCAACACGCAGTATTTT. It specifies CASSPPSSRSNTQYF.

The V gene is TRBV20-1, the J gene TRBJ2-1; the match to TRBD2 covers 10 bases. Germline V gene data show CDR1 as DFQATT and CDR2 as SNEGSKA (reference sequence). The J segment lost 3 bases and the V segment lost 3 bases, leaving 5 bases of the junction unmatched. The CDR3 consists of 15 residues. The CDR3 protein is CSARNLAGGYNEQFF. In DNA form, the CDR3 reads TGCAGTGCTAGGAATTTAGCGGGGGGCTACAATGAGCAGTTCTTC.

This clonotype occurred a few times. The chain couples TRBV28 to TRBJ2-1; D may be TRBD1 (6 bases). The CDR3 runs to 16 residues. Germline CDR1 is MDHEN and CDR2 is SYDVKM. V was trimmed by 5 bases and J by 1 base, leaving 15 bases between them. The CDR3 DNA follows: TGTGCCAGCAGTGAACAGGGTCTGAGGTCCTACAATGAGCAGTTCTTC. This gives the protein CASSEQGLRSYNEQFF.

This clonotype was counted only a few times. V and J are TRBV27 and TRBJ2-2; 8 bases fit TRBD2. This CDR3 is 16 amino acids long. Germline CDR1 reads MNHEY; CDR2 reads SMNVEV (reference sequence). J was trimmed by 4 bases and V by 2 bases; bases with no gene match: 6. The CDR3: CASSLMSGSGTGELFF. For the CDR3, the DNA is TGTGCCAGCAGTTTAATGAGCGGGAGTGGCACCGGGGAGCTGTTTTTT.

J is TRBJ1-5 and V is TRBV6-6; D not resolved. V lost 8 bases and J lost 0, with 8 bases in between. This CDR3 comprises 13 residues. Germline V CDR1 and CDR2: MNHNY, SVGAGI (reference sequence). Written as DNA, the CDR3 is TGTGCCAGCGGGGTATATAGCAATCAGCCCCAGCATTTT. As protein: CASGVYSNQPQHF.

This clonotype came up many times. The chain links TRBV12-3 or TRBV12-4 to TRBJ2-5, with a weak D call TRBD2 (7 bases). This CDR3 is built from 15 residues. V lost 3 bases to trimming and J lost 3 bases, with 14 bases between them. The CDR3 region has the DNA TGTGCCAGCAGTTTCCGGTCGGGGGGCGAAGAGACCCAGTACTTC. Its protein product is CASSFRSGGEETQYF.

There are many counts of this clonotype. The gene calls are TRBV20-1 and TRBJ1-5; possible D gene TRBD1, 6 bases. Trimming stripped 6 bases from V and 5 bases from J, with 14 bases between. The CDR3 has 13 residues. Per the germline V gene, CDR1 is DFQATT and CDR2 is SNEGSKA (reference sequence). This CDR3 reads CSASRGWDQPQHF. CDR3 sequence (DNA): TGCAGTGCCAGCAGGGGTTGGGATCAGCCCCAGCATTTT.

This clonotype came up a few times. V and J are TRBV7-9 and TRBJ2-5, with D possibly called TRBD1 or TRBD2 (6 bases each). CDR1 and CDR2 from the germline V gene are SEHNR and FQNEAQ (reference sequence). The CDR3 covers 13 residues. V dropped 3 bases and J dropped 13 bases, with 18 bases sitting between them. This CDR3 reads CASSFLTPGALYF. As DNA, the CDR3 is TGTGCCAGCAGCTTCCTTACCCCGGGGGCATTGTACTTC. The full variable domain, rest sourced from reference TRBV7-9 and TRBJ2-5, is DTGVSQNPRHKITKRGQNVTFRCDPISEHNRLYWYRQTLGQGPEFLTYFQNEAQLEKSRLLSDRFSAERPKGSFSTLEIQRTEQGDSAMYLCASSFLTPGALYFGPGTRLLVL.

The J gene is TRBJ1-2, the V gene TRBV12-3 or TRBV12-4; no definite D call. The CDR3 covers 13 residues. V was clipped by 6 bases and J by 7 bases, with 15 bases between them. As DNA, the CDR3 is TGTGCCAGCAGAAGGACCCGGCCAAGTGGCTACACCTTC. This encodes CASRRTRPSGYTF.

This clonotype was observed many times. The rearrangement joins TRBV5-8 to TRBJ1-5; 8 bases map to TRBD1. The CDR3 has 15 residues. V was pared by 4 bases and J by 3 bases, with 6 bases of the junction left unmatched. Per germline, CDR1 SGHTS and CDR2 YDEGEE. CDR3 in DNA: TGTGCCAGCAGCCCCTGGACAGGGTCCAATCAGCCCCAGCATTTT. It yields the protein CASSPWTGSNQPQHF.

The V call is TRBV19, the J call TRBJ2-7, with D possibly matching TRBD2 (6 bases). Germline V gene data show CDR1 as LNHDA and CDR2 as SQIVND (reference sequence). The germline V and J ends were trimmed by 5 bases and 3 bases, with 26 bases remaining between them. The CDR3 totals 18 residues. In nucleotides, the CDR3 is TGTGCCAGTAGTCGCGGACTATCGGGAGTATCTACTAACTACGAGCAGTACTTC. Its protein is CASSRGLSGVSTNYEQYF.

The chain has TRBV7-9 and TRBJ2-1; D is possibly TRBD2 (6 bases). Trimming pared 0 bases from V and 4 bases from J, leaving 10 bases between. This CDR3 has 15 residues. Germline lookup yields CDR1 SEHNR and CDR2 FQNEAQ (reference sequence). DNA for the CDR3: TGTGCCAGCAGCTTAGCAGCGGCGGGATACAATGAGCAGTTCTTC. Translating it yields CASSLAAAGYNEQFF.

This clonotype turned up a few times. The CDR3: CASSPNLGGNEKLFF. The CDR3, as DNA: TGTGCCAGCAGTCCGAATTTAGGGGGGAATGAAAAACTGTTTTTT. The chain links TRBV25-1 to TRBJ1-4; D is perhaps TRBD1 (6 bases). V was cut by 5 bases and J by 5 bases, with 15 bases left in between. CDR1 is MGHDK and CDR2 is SYGVNS in the germline V gene. The CDR3 loop spans 15 amino acids.

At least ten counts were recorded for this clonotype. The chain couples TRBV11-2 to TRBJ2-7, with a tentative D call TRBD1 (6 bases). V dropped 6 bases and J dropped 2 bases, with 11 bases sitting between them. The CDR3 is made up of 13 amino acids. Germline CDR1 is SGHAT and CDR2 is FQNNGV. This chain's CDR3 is CASSRTGPYEQYF. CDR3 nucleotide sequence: TGTGCCAGCAGTAGAACAGGGCCCTACGAGCAGTACTTC.

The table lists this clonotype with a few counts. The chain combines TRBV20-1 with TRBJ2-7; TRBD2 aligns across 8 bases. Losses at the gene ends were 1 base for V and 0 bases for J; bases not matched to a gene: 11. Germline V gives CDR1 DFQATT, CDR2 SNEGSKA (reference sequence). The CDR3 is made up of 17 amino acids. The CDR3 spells CSARASGREGYSYEQYF. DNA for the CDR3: TGCAGTGCTAGAGCCAGTGGCCGGGAGGGCTACTCCTACGAGCAGTACTTC.

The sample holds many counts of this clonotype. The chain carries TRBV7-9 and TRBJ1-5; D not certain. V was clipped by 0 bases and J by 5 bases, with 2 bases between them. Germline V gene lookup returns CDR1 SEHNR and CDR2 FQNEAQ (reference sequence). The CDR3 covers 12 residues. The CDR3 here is CASSLAYQPQHF. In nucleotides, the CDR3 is TGTGCCAGCAGCTTAGCCTATCAGCCCCAGCATTTT.

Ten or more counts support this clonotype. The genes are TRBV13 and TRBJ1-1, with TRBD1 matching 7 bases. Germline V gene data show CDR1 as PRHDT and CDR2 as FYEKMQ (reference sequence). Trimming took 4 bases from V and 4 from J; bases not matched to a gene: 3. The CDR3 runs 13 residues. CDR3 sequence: CASSYRTGTEAFF. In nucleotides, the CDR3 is TGTGCCAGCAGCTATCGGACAGGCACTGAAGCTTTCTTT.

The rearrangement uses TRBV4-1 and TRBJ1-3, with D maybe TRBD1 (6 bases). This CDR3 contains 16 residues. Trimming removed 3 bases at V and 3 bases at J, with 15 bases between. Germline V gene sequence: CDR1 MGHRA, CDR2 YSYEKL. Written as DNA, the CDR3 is TGCGCCAGCAGCCAGGGGTCCGGGGGCGGTGGAAACACCATATATTTT. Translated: CASSQGSGGGGNTIYF.

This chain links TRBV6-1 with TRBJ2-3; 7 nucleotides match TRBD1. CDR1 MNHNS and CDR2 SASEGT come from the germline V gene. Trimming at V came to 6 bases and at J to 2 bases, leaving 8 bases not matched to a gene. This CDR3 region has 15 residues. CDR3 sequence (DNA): TGTGCCAGCAGCCTTGGGGGACAGAACACAGATACGCAGTATTTT. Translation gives CASSLGGQNTDTQYF.